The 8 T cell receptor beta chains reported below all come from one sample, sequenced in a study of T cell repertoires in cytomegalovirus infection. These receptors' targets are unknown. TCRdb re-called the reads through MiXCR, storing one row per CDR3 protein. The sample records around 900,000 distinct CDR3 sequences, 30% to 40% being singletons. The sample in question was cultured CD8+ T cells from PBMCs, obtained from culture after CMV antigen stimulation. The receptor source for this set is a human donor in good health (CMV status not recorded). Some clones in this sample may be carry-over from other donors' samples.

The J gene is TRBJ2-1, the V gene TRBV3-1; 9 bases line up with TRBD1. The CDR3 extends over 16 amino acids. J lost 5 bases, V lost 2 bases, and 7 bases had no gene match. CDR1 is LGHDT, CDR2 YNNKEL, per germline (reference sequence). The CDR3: CASSQPGQGSHNEQFF. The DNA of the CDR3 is TGTGCCAGCAGCCAACCGGGACAGGGTTCCCACAATGAGCAGTTCTTC.

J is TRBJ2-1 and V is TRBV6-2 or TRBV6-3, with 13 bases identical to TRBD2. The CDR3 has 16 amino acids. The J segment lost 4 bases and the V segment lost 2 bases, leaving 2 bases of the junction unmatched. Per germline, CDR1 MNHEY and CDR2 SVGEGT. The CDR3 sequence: CASSYLGLAGYNEQFF. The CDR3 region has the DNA TGTGCCAGCAGTTACCTGGGACTAGCGGGGTACAATGAGCAGTTCTTC.

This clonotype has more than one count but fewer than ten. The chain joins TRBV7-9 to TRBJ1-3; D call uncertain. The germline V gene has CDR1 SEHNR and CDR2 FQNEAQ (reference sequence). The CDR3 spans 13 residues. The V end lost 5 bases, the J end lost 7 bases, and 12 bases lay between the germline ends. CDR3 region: CASSGAPLNTIYF. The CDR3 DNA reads TGTGCCAGCAGCGGTGCCCCGCTTAACACCATATATTTT.

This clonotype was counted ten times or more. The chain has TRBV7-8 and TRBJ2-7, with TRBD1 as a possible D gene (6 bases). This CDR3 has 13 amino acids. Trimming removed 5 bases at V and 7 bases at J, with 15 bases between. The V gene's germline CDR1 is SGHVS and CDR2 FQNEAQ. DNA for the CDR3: TGTGCCAGCAGCCGACAGGCTCTTTGGGAGCAGTACTTC. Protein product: CASSRQALWEQYF.

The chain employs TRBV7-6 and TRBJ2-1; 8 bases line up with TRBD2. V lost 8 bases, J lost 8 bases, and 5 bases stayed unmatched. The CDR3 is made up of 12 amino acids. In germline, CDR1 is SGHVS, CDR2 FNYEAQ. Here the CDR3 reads CASGLAWDEQFF. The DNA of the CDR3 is TGTGCCAGCGGACTAGCTTGGGATGAGCAGTTCTTC.

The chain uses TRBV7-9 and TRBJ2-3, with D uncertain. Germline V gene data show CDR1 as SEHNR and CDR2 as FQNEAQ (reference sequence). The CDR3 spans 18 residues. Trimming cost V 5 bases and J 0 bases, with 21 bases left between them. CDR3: CASSREPVVTDSTDTQYF. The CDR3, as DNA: TGTGCCAGCAGCCGAGAACCGGTAGTGACGGATAGCACAGATACGCAGTATTTT.

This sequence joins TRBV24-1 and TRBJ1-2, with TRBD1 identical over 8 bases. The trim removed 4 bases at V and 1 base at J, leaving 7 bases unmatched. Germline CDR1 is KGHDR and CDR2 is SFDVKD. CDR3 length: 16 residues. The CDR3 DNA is TGTGCCACCAGTGACGCCGGGACAGGAATTAACTATGGCTACACCTTC. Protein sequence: CATSDAGTGINYGYTF.

CDR3 sequence reads: CASSLEPGLSSYEQYF. The CDR3 DNA reads as TGTGCCAGCAGCTTAGAGCCAGGGCTGAGCTCCTACGAGCAGTACTTC. This chain uses TRBV7-6 with TRBJ2-7; tentatively, D is TRBD1 (5 bases). Trimming stripped 1 base from V and 0 bases from J, with 13 bases between. Germline V gene data show CDR1 as SGHVS and CDR2 as FNYEAQ. The CDR3 length is 16 residues.